These 11 T cell receptor beta chains came from one sample sequenced in a study of post-analysis software for immune sequencing data. Study-level findings and limits: TRBV5-6, TRBV5-1 and TRBV20-1 were among 4 or 5 TRBV segments more frequent in patients than controls.

Each TCR beta cDNA library carried unique molecular identifiers. TCRdb passed the PCR reads through MiXCR, listing each CDR3 protein once. Of over 150,000 distinct CDR3 sequences listed, around 30% are singletons. These TCRs are of unknown antigen specificity. Sequencing was performed on blood. The receptors originated from a girl aged 10-17 years with multiple sclerosis.

CDR3 nucleotides: TGTGCCAGCGGGAGACGGGGGGCACCTCCTAACTATGGCTACACCTTC. Protein sequence: CASGRRGAPPNYGYTF. The chain links TRBV6-5 to TRBJ1-2, with D perhaps matching TRBD1 (6 bases). The CDR3 loop spans 16 amino acids. Germline CDR1 MNHEY, CDR2 SVGAGI. Between the trimmed V and J ends, which lost 8 bases and 0 bases, there was a span of 19 bases.

The DNA of the CDR3 is TGTGCCAGCGGCGTTAGCGGACCTGGCACAGATACGCAGTATTTT. Translating it yields CASGVSGPGTDTQYF. The J gene is TRBJ2-3, the V gene TRBV3-1; possibly TRBD2 for D (6 bases). The CDR3 is made up of 15 amino acids. V shed 8 bases and J shed 1 base, with 16 bases lying between them. CDR1 is LGHDT and CDR2 is YNNKEL in the germline V gene (reference sequence).

The V call is TRBV5-6, the J call TRBJ2-5; the match to TRBD2 covers 7 bases. CDR1 and CDR2 (germline): SGHDT, YYEEEE. V was clipped by 5 bases and J by 3 bases; unmatched bases: 7. The CDR3 is made up of 14 amino acids. CDR3 residues: CASRPVGGKETQYF. The DNA for the CDR3 is TGTGCCAGCAGGCCGGTGGGGGGGAAAGAGACCCAGTACTTC.

This clonotype was counted at least ten times. The rearrangement joins TRBV29-1 to TRBJ2-3; D may match TRBD1 or TRBD2 (5 bases each). The germline V gene has CDR1 SQVTM and CDR2 ANQGSEA. V was shortened by 4 bases and J by 2 bases, with 10 bases between the two germline ends. The CDR3 sequence is 13 residues long. CDR3 sequence (DNA): TGCAGCGTTGGGGGGTTCACCACAGATACGCAGTATTTT. This translates into CSVGGFTTDTQYF.

This clonotype was observed many times. The rearrangement links TRBV10-3 to TRBJ2-3; TRBD2 agrees at 12 bases. Looked up from germline, CDR1 is ENHRY and CDR2 is SYGVKD. Trimming took 5 bases from V and 1 from J; bases not matched to a gene: 16. The CDR3 length is 20 residues. The CDR3 reads CAISRTARTSGTSGTDTQYF. For the CDR3, the DNA is TGTGCCATCAGTCGAACAGCCCGGACTAGCGGGACGTCGGGCACAGATACGCAGTATTTT.

Comment on this clonotype: A much larger clone is a single base away; this may be a read error. The rearrangement links TRBV9 to TRBJ2-7; TRBD1 or TRBD2 may be the D gene (5 bases each). Germline assignment: CDR1 SGDLS and CDR2 YYNGEE. The CDR3 covers 15 residues. V lost 0 bases to trimming and J lost 0 bases, with 10 bases between them. CDR3: CASSVGGDVSYEQYF. CDR3 sequence (DNA): TGTGCCAGCAGCGTAGGAGGGGATGTCTCCTACGAGCAGTACTTC.

This clonotype occurred a few times. The rearrangement uses TRBV15 and TRBJ1-5; no firm D call. V shed 2 bases and J shed 2 bases, with 13 bases lying between them. The CDR3 has 16 residues. The germline gives CDR1 LNHNV, CDR2 YYDKDF (reference sequence). The DNA for the CDR3 is TGTGCCACCAGCAGACAGAAGAGTGGGCGCAATCAGCCCCAGCATTTT. Translation gives CATSRQKSGRNQPQHF.

This clonotype came up many times. The chain carries TRBV29-1 and TRBJ1-2; perhaps TRBD1 as D (5 bases). The CDR3 is made up of 14 amino acids. Per germline, CDR1 SQVTM and CDR2 ANQGSEA. Between the trimmed V and J ends, which lost 6 bases and 2 bases, there was a span of 16 bases. The CDR3 DNA sequence: TGCAGCGTCTCCTCGACAGCCCCCAACTATGGCTACACCTTC. Its translation is CSVSSTAPNYGYTF.

V and J are TRBV28 and TRBJ1-6, with D uncertain. CDR1 is MDHEN and CDR2 is SYDVKM in the germline V gene. The CDR3 spans 15 residues. Trimming took 8 bases from V and 0 from J, leaving 11 bases between them. The CDR3 loop is CASRILSSYNSPLHF. CDR3 DNA sequence: TGTGCCAGCCGCATCCTAAGCTCCTATAATTCACCCCTCCACTTT.

This clonotype turned up a few times. A single base separates this from a much larger clone, so it may be a read error. The chain has TRBV7-9 and TRBJ2-1; D may be TRBD2 (6 bases). The end of the DNA aligns better with TRBJ2-7, so the J call may be wrong. This CDR3 region has 11 residues. Germline CDR1 reads SEHNR; CDR2 reads FQNEAQ (reference sequence). The CDR3 DNA follows: TGTGCCAGCAGCTTGGACTACGGGCAGTACTTC. Residues: CASSLDYGQYF.

The V gene is TRBV6-5, the J gene TRBJ1-1; D possibly corresponds to TRBD1 (6 bases). This CDR3 has 14 residues. Trimming pared 5 bases from V and 1 base from J, leaving 11 bases between. Germline CDR1 reads MNHEY; CDR2 reads SVGAGI. The CDR3 DNA sequence: TGTGCCAGCAGTCAGGGGAGTGGGAACACTGAAGCTTTCTTT. Translation: CASSQGSGNTEAFF.